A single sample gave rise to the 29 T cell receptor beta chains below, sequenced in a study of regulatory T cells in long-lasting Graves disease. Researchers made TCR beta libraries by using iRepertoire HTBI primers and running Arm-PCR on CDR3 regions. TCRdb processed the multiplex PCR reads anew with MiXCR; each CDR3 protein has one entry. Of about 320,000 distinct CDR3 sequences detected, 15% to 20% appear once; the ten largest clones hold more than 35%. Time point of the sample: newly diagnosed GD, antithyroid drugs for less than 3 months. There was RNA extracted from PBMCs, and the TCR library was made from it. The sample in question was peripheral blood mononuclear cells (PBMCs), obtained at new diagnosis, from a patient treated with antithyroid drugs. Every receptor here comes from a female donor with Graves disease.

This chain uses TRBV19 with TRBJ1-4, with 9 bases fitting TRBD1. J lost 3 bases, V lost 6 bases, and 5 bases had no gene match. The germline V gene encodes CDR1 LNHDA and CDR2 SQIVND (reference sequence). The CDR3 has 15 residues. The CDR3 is CASRPRDRANEKLFF. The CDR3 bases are TGTGCCAGTAGACCAAGGGACAGGGCTAATGAAAAACTGTTTTTT.

This CDR3 is CASSSPHRGISYNEQFF. CDR3 coding DNA: TGTGCCAGCAGCTCCCCCCACAGGGGTATCTCCTACAATGAGCAGTTCTTC. The chain employs TRBV7-9 and TRBJ2-1, with 7 bases aligning to TRBD1. Germline V gene lookup returns CDR1 SEHNR and CDR2 FQNEAQ (reference sequence). The CDR3 has 17 residues. V dropped 4 bases and J dropped 0; count of bases not matched to a gene: 9.

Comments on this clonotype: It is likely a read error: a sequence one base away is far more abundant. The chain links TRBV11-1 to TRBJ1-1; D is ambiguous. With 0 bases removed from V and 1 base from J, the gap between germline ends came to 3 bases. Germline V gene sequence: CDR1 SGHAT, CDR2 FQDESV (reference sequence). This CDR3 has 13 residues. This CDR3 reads CASSLAQNTEAFF. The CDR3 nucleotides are TGTGCCAGCAGCTTAGCACAGAACACTGAAGCTTTCTTT.

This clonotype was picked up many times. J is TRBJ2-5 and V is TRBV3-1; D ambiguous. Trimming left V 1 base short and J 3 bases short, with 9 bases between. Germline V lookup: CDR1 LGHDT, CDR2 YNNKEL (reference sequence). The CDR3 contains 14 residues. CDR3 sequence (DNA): TGTGCCAGCAGCCAAGCGAACGCGGAAGAGACCCAGTACTTC. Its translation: CASSQANAEETQYF.

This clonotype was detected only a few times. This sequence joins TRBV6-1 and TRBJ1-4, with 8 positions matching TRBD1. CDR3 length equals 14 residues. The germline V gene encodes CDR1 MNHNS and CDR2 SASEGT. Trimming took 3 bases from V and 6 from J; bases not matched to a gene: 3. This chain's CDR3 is CASSEDRVDEKLFF. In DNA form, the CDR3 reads TGTGCCAGCAGTGAGGACAGGGTAGATGAAAAACTGTTTTTT.

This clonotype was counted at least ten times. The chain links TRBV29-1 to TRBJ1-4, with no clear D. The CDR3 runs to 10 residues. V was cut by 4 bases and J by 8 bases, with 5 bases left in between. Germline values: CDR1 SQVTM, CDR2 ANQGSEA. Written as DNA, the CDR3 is TGCAGCGTTGCCGGGGAAAAACTGTTTTTT. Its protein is CSVAGEKLFF. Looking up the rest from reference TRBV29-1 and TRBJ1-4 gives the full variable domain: SAVISQKPSRDICQRGTSLTIQCQVDSQVTMMFWYRQQPGQSLTLIATANQGSEATYESGFVIDKFPISRPNLTFSTLTVSNMSPEDSSIYLCSVAGEKLFFGSGTQLSVL.

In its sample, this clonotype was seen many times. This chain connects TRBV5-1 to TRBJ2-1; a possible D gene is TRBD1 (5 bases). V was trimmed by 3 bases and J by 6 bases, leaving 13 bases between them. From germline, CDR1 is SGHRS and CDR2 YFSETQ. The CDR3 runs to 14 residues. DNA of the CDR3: TGCGCCAGCAGCTGGGTCGACAGTTTCAATGAGCAGTTCTTC. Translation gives CASSWVDSFNEQFF.

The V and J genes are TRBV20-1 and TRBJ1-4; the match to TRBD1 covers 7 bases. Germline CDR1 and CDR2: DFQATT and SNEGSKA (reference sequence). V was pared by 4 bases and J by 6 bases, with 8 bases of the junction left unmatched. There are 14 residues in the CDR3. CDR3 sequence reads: CSAIPSTGDEKLFF. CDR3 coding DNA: TGCAGTGCTATTCCTTCTACAGGGGATGAAAAACTGTTTTTT.

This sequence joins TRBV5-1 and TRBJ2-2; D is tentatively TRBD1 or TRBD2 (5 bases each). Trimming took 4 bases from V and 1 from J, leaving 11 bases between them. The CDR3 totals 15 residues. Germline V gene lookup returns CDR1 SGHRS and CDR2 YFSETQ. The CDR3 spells CASSPGTQNTGELFF. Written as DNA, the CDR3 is TGCGCCAGCAGCCCCGGGACCCAGAACACCGGGGAGCTGTTTTTT.

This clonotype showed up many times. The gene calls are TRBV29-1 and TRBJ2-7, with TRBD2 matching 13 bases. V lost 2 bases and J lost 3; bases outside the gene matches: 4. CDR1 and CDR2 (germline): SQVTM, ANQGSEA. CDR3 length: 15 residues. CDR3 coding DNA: TGCAGCGTTGAATTGACTAGCGGGAGGAGCTACGAGCAGTACTTC. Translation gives CSVELTSGRSYEQYF.

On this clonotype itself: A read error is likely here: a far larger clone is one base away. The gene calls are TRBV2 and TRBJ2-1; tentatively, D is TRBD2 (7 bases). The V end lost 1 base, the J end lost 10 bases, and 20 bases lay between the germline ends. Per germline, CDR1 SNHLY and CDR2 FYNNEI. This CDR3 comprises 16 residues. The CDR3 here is CASSEDPAGTTYEQFF. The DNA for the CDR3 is TGTGCCAGCAGTGAAGATCCAGCGGGGACAACCTACGAGCAGTTCTTC.

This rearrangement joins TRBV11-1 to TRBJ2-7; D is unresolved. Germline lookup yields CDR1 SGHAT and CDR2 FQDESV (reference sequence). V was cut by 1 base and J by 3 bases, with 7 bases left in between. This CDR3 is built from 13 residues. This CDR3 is CASSLGNFYEQYF. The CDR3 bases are TGTGCCAGCAGCTTAGGAAACTTCTACGAGCAGTACTTC.

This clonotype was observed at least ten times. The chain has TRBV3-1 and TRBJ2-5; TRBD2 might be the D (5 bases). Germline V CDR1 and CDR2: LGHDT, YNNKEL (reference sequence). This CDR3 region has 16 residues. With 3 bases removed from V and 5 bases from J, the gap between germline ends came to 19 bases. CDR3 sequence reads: CASSHRSGRQRETQYF. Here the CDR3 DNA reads TGTGCCAGCAGCCACAGAAGCGGACGACAACGGGAGACCCAGTACTTC.

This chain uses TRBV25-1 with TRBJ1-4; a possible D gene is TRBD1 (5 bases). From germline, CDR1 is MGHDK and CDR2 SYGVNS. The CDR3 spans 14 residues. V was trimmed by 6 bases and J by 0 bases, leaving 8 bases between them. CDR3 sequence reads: CASSRDATNEKLFF. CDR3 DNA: TGTGCCAGCAGCAGGGATGCAACTAATGAAAAACTGTTTTTT.

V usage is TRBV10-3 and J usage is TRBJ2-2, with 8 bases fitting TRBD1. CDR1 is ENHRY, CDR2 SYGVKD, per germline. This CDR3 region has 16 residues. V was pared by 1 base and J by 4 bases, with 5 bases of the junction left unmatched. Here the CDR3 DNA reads TGTGCCATCAGTGAGTTAGGGACAGGACCCACCGGGGAGCTGTTTTTT. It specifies CAISELGTGPTGELFF.

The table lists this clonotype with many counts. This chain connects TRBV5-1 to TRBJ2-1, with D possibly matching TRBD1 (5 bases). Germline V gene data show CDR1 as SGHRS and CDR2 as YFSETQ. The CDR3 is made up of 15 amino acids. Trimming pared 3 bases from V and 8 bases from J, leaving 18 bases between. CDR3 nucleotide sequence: TGCGCCAGCAGCTCGGGTTGGGGCAGGGTCGATGAGCAGTTCTTC. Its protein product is CASSSGWGRVDEQFF.

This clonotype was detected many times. This CDR3 is CASSLSTAAYEQYF. CDR3 sequence (DNA): TGTGCCAGCAGCTTAAGTACAGCAGCCTACGAGCAGTACTTC. This chain connects TRBV7-9 to TRBJ2-7, with no clear D. The CDR3 spans 14 residues. The germline V gene has CDR1 SEHNR and CDR2 FQNEAQ (reference sequence). The V and J ends lost 2 bases and 2 bases respectively, with 10 bases between them.

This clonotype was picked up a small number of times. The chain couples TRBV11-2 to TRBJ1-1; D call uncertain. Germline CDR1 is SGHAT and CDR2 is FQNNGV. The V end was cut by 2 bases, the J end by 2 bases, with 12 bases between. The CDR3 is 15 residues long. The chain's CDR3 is CASSLKGFGNTEAFF. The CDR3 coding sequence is TGTGCCAGCAGCTTAAAAGGGTTCGGCAACACTGAAGCTTTCTTT.

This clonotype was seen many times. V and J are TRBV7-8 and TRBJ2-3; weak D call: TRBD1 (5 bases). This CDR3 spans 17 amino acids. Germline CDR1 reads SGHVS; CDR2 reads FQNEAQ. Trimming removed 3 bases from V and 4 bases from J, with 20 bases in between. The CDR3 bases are TGTGCCAGCAGCTTTAGGCCCGGACACCAAACGGCAGATACGCAGTATTTT. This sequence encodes CASSFRPGHQTADTQYF. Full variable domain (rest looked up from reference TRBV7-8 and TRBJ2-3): GAGVSQSPRYKVAKRGQDVALRCDPISGHVSLFWYQQALGQGPEFLTYFQNEAQLDKSGLPSDRFFAERPEGSVSTLKIQRTQQEDSAVYLCASSFRPGHQTADTQYFGPGTRLTVL.

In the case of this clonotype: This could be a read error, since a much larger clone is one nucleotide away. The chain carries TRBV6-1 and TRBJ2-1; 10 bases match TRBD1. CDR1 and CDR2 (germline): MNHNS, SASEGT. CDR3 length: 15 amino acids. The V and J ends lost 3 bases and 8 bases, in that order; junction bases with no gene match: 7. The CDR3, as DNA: TGTGCCAGCAGTGAGTCGGGACAGGGGCTCTATGAGCAGTTCTTC. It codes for CASSESGQGLYEQFF.

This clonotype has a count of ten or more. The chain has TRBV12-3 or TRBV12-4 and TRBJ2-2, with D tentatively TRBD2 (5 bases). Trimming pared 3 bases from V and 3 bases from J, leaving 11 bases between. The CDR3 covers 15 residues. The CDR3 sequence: CASSFGGADTGELFF. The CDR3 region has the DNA TGTGCCAGCAGTTTTGGTGGAGCGGACACCGGGGAGCTGTTTTTT.

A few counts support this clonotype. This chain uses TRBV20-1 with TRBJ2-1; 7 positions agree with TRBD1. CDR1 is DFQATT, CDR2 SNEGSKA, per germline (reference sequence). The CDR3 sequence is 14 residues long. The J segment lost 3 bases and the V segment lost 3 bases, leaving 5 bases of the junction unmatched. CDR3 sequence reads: CSASDGTDYNEQFF. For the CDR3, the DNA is TGCAGTGCTAGTGACGGGACAGACTACAATGAGCAGTTCTTC.

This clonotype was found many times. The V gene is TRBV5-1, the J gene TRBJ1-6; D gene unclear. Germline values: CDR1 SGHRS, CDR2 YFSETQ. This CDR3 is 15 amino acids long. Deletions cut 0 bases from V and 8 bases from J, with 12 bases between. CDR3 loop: CASSLAFGRDSPLHF. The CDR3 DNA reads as TGCGCCAGCAGCTTGGCCTTCGGAAGGGATTCACCCCTCCACTTT.

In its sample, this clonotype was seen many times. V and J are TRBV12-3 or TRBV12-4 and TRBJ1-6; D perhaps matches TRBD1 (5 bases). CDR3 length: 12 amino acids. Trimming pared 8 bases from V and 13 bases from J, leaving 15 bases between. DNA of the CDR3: TGTGCCAGCCAGGGCCTCCTAGGGCCCCTCCACTTT. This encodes CASQGLLGPLHF.

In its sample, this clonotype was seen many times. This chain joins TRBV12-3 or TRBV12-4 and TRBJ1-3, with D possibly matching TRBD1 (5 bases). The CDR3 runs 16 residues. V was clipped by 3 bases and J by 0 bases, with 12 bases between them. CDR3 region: CASSFSRGSSGNTIYF. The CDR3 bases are TGTGCCAGCAGTTTTAGTAGGGGCTCCTCTGGAAACACCATATATTTT.

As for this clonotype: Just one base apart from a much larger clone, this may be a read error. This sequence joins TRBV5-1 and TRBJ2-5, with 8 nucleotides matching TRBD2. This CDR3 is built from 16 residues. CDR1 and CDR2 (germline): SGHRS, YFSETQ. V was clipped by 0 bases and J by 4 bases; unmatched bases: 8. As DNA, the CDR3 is TGCGCCAGCAGCTTGGTCGCTAGCGGGCCCCCAGAGACCCAGTACTTC. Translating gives CASSLVASGPPETQYF. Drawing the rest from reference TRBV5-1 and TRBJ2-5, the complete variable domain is KAGVTQTPRYLIKTRGQQVTLSCSPISGHRSVSWYQQTPGQGLQFLFEYFSETQRNKGNFPGRFSGRQFSNSRSEMNVSTLELGDSALYLCASSLVASGPPETQYFGPGTRLLVL.

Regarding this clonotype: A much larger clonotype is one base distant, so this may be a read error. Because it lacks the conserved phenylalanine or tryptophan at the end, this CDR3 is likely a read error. The CDR3 coding sequence is TGTGCCACCAGCACCCGCGAGGTCGACGAGCAGTACTCC. Encoded protein: CATSTREVDEQYS. The chain links TRBV15 to TRBJ2-7; D gene unclear. The V and J ends lost 4 bases and 5 bases respectively, with 12 bases between them. The CDR3 sequence is 13 residues long. The germline gives CDR1 LNHNV, CDR2 YYDKDF (reference sequence).

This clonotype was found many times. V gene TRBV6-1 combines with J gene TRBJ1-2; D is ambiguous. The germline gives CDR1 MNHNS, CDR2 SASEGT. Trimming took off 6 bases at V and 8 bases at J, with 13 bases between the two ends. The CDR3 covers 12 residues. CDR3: CASSDPLGGYTF. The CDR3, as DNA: TGTGCCAGCAGCGACCCCCTAGGCGGCTACACCTTC.

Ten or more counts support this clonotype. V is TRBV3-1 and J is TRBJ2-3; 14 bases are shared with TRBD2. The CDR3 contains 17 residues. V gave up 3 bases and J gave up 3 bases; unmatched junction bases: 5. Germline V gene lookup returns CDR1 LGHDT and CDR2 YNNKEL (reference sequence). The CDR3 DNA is TGTGCCAGCAGCCAGAGCAGACTAGCGGGAGGGACAGATACGCAGTATTTT. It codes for CASSQSRLAGGTDTQYF.